These 31 T cell receptor beta chains were sequenced from one sample in a study of PD-L1 blockade in urothelial cancer. Libraries were prepared by immunoSEQ multiplex PCR; TCRdb keeps only in-frame clonotypes and omits some of them. Of fewer than 35,000 clones in the sample, over 80% were seen once. This specimen was PBMCs, taken around atezolizumab (anti-PD-L1) treatment. These receptors were obtained from a man between 45 and 60 years old with urothelial cancer.

V and J are TRBV6-4 and TRBJ2-2, with TRBD1 as a possible D gene (5 bases). The CDR3 sequence is 13 residues long. The germline gives CDR1 MRHNA, CDR2 SNTAGT. The germline V and J ends were trimmed by 2 bases and 5 bases, with 6 bases remaining between them. Here the CDR3 DNA reads TGTGCCAGCAGTGACAGGGGTACCGGGGAGCTGTTTTTT. This gives the protein CASSDRGTGELFF.

This sequence joins TRBV11-2 and TRBJ1-1; a weak D match, TRBD1 (6 bases). Deletions cut 1 base from V and 3 bases from J, with 9 bases between. The length of the CDR3 is 14 residues. The germline V gene encodes CDR1 SGHAT and CDR2 FQNNGV. This chain's CDR3 is CASSLATGYTEAFF. As DNA, the CDR3 is TGTGCCAGCAGCTTAGCGACAGGATACACTGAAGCTTTCTTT.

This chain connects TRBV9 to TRBJ2-1; TRBD2 is a possible D gene (5 bases). This CDR3 has 15 residues. In germline, CDR1 is SGDLS, CDR2 YYNGEE. Trimming removed 0 bases from V and 7 bases from J, with 14 bases in between. The CDR3 spells CASSVVGGPRNEQFF. DNA of the CDR3: TGTGCCAGCAGCGTAGTTGGCGGGCCAAGGAATGAGCAGTTCTTC.

The CDR3 DNA is TGTGCCAGCAGCCCCTCGACAGGGAACACTGAAGCTTTCTTT. The encoded protein is CASSPSTGNTEAFF. The chain joins TRBV5-4 to TRBJ1-1; D perhaps matches TRBD1 (6 bases). The V gene lost 4 bases and the J gene lost 1 base, with 11 bases spanning the gap. CDR1 and CDR2 (germline): SGHNT, YYREEE (reference sequence). The CDR3 is made up of 14 amino acids.

This chain uses TRBV5-5 with TRBJ1-5, with a weak D call TRBD1 (5 bases). Germline values: CDR1 SGHKS, CDR2 YYEKEE (reference sequence). The CDR3 consists of 16 residues. V lost 0 bases and J lost 1, with 11 bases in between. The chain's CDR3 is CASSLVGQGSNQPQHF. The CDR3 DNA sequence: TGTGCCAGCAGCTTGGTTGGTCAGGGAAGCAATCAGCCCCAGCATTTT.

This chain uses TRBV5-1 with TRBJ1-5; D uncertain. V lost 0 bases and J lost 6, with 10 bases in between. From germline, CDR1 is SGHRS and CDR2 YFSETQ. The CDR3 runs to 14 residues. The CDR3 reads CASSLAGIGQPQHF. CDR3 DNA: TGCGCCAGCAGCTTGGCAGGTATAGGTCAGCCCCAGCATTTT.

This clone occurred once. The CDR3 protein is CASIAGGADTQYF. Written as DNA, the CDR3 is TGTGCCAGCATAGCGGGGGGGGCAGATACGCAGTATTTT. The rearrangement uses TRBV28 and TRBJ2-3; TRBD2 aligns across 11 bases. V lost 7 bases to trimming and J lost 4 bases; unmatched junction nucleotides: 1. The CDR3 length is 13 residues. Germline CDR1 MDHEN, CDR2 SYDVKM.

This clone is medium-sized by share. The V gene is TRBV27, the J gene TRBJ1-4, with 7 bases that match TRBD1. The CDR3 runs 17 residues. Per the germline V gene, CDR1 is MNHEY and CDR2 is SMNVEV (reference sequence). The V segment lost 5 bases and the J segment 4 bases; nucleotides outside the gene matches: 13. The CDR3: CASSSTPGTALNEKLFF. As DNA, the CDR3 is TGTGCCAGCAGTAGCACCCCCGGGACAGCACTTAATGAAAAACTGTTTTTT.

The chain uses TRBV7-6 and TRBJ2-1, with 9 bases that match TRBD1. Trimming at V came to 1 base and at J to 9 bases, leaving 4 bases not matched to a gene. The germline CDR1 and CDR2 sequences are SGHVS and FNYEAQ. This CDR3 spans 14 amino acids. The CDR3 loop reads CASSLGGQGFEQFF. CDR3 DNA sequence: TGTGCCAGCAGCTTAGGCGGACAGGGGTTTGAGCAGTTCTTC.

The chain joins TRBV11-2 to TRBJ2-5; D may be TRBD1 (5 bases). This CDR3 region has 13 residues. V was cut by 1 base and J by 5 bases, with 8 bases left in between. Germline V gene data show CDR1 as SGHAT and CDR2 as FQNNGV. CDR3 sequence: CASSLAGAETQYF. In DNA form, the CDR3 reads TGTGCCAGCAGCTTAGCTGGGGCGGAGACCCAGTACTTC.

The chain is built from TRBV27 and TRBJ2-1; 9 positions agree with TRBD1. V trimming: 2 bases; J trimming: 7 bases; junction bases outside the gene matches: 9. CDR1 MNHEY and CDR2 SMNVEV come from the germline V gene (reference sequence). The CDR3 totals 16 residues. The CDR3 sequence is CASSLQRDRVRNEQFF. DNA of the CDR3: TGTGCCAGCAGTTTACAGCGGGACAGGGTTAGGAATGAGCAGTTCTTC.

The chain joins TRBV5-1 to TRBJ2-2, with TRBD2 as a possible D gene (6 bases). Germline-derived CDR1 and CDR2 are SGHRS and YFSETQ. With 7 bases removed from V and 1 base from J, the gap between germline ends came to 11 bases. The CDR3 runs to 14 residues. The CDR3: CASRGILNTGELFF. CDR3 bases: TGCGCCAGCCGCGGGATATTGAACACCGGGGAGCTGTTTTTT.

The rearrangement links TRBV28 to TRBJ2-3, with TRBD2 as a possible D gene (6 bases). This CDR3 contains 17 residues. V shed 10 bases and J shed 1 base, with 24 bases lying between them. Per germline, CDR1 MDHEN and CDR2 SYDVKM. CDR3 DNA: TGTGCCACCTCCAGGGAGGAAGGATTTGATGGCACAGATACGCAGTATTTT. Protein product: CATSREEGFDGTDTQYF. The entire variable domain, with the rest obtained from reference TRBV28 and TRBJ2-3, is as follows: DVKVTQSSRYLVKRTGEKVFLECVQDMDHENMFWYRQDPGLGLRLIYFSYDVKMKEKGDIPEGYSVSREKKERFSLILESASTNQTSMYLCATSREEGFDGTDTQYFGPGTRLTVL.

This chain uses TRBV5-4 with TRBJ1-6, with a possible D match to TRBD1 (6 bases). From germline, CDR1 is SGHNT and CDR2 YYREEE (reference sequence). The CDR3 has 18 amino acids. Trimming cost V 4 bases and J 0 bases, with 17 bases left between them. Here the CDR3 reads CASSIFGGGSSYNSPLHF. CDR3 nucleotide sequence: TGTGCCAGCAGCATTTTTGGGGGCGGAAGCTCCTATAATTCACCCCTCCACTTT.

This chain links TRBV7-9 with TRBJ2-1; TRBD1 aligns across 7 bases. The CDR3 has 17 amino acids. Germline CDR1 SEHNR, CDR2 FQNEAQ (reference sequence). V lost 6 bases and J lost 2; bases outside the gene matches: 13. The CDR3 is CASRPYLGQYTYNEQFF. The CDR3 nucleotides are TGTGCCAGCAGACCTTACCTGGGACAGTACACCTACAATGAGCAGTTCTTC.

The sample holds one count of this clone. V and J are TRBV25-1 and TRBJ2-5, with 8 bases lining up with TRBD2. The ends lost 5 bases at V and 2 bases at J; junction bases unmatched: 7. This CDR3 spans 15 amino acids. Germline CDR1 MGHDK, CDR2 SYGVNS. The CDR3 DNA is TGTGCCAGCAGTCCGGGGGGGGGTCAACAAGAGACCCAGTACTTC. Amino acid sequence: CASSPGGGQQETQYF.

This chain joins TRBV18 and TRBJ1-2, with D hard to call. Germline CDR1 reads KGHSH; CDR2 reads LQKENI. V was cut by 4 bases and J by 2 bases, with 8 bases left in between. This CDR3 is built from 13 residues. CDR3: CASSLLENYGYTF. CDR3 sequence (DNA): TGTGCCAGCTCACTGTTAGAGAACTATGGCTACACCTTC.

The chain carries TRBV7-9 and TRBJ1-4; TRBD1 matches 8 bases. CDR1 and CDR2 (germline): SEHNR, FQNEAQ (reference sequence). V shed 4 bases and J 8 bases; nucleotides not matched to a gene: 9. This CDR3 has 15 residues. The CDR3 region has the DNA TGTGCCAGCAGCTCGGGACAGGCCAGTAGAGAAAAACTGTTTTTT. This codes for CASSSGQASREKLFF. Full variable domain (missing parts from reference TRBV7-9 and TRBJ1-4): DTGVSQNPRHKITKRGQNVTFRCDPISEHNRLYWYRQTLGQGPEFLTYFQNEAQLEKSRLLSDRFSAERPKGSFSTLEIQRTEQGDSAMYLCASSSGQASREKLFFGSGTQLSVL.

The V and J genes are TRBV6-1 and TRBJ2-7; weak D call: TRBD1 (5 bases). This CDR3 comprises 12 residues. Trimming removed 2 bases from V and 4 bases from J, with 6 bases in between. Germline V gene sequence: CDR1 MNHNS, CDR2 SASEGT. CDR3 loop: CASSEQGYEQYV. CDR3 bases: TGTGCCAGCAGTGAACAGGGTTACGAGCAGTACGTC.

The chain employs TRBV30 and TRBJ2-6; possible D gene TRBD1, 5 bases. This CDR3 has 13 residues. With 8 bases removed from V and 0 bases from J, the gap between germline ends came to 8 bases. Germline assignment: CDR1 GTSNPN and CDR2 SVGIG (reference sequence). The CDR3 DNA follows: TGTGCCCGCGACAGCTCTGGGGCCAACGTCCTGACTTTC. It codes for CARDSSGANVLTF.

The V call is TRBV5-1, the J call TRBJ2-2; 9 nucleotides line up with TRBD2. Germline V CDR1 and CDR2: SGHRS, YFSETQ. J lost 4 bases, V lost 0 bases, and 1 base had no gene match. The CDR3 covers 15 residues. This CDR3 is CASSLGAGGTGELFF. The CDR3 bases are TGCGCCAGCAGCTTGGGAGCGGGAGGCACCGGGGAGCTGTTTTTT.

The V call is TRBV2, the J call TRBJ2-7; 8 bases agree with TRBD1. Germline loops: CDR1 SNHLY, CDR2 FYNNEI. With V trimmed by 3 bases and J by 5 bases, 9 bases remained unmatched. The CDR3 contains 15 residues. CDR3 amino acids: CASSDSQGAFNEQYF. CDR3 nucleotides: TGTGCCAGCAGTGATAGCCAGGGGGCTTTCAACGAGCAGTACTTC.

Notes on this clone: A much larger clone differs from this one at a single base, so this may be a read error. V is TRBV5-1 and J is TRBJ1-6, with a weak D call TRBD1 (6 bases). Germline V lookup: CDR1 SGHRS, CDR2 YFSETQ. This CDR3 contains 14 residues. CDR3 nucleotides: TGCGCCAGCAGCTTGGTACAGGGAGATTCACCCCCCCACTTT. Its translation: CASSLVQGDSPPHF. Together with reference TRBV5-1 and TRBJ1-6, the CDR3 gives the full variable domain: KAGVTQTPRYLIKTRGQQVTLSCSPISGHRSVSWYQQTPGQGLQFLFEYFSETQRNKGNFPGRFSGRQFSNSRSEMNVSTLELGDSALYLCASSLVQGDSPPHFGNGTRLTVT.

The count of this clone is one. This chain links TRBV19 with TRBJ1-6; D perhaps matches TRBD1 (5 bases). The V and J ends lost 2 bases and 7 bases respectively, with 12 bases between them. In germline, CDR1 is LNHDA, CDR2 SQIVND (reference sequence). The CDR3 runs to 15 residues. CDR3 DNA sequence: TGTGCCAGTAGTATACTGGGGGACTCCAATTCACCCCTCCACTTT. Translating it yields CASSILGDSNSPLHF.

The J gene is TRBJ1-2, the V gene TRBV4-2; no firm D call. This CDR3 comprises 13 residues. V lost 0 bases and J 8 bases, leaving 10 bases between the germline ends. From germline, CDR1 is LGHNA and CDR2 YNFKEQ. The CDR3: CASSQDRGGGYTF. For the CDR3, the DNA is TGTGCCAGCAGCCAAGACCGGGGTGGGGGCTACACCTTC.

This rearrangement joins TRBV29-1 to TRBJ1-1; D possibly corresponds to TRBD1 (6 bases). Deletions cut 6 bases from V and 1 base from J, with 9 bases between. CDR1 and CDR2 from the germline V gene are SQVTM and ANQGSEA. This CDR3 contains 12 residues. DNA for the CDR3: TGCAGCGTGCGCAGGGGGAACACTGAAGCTTTCTTT. Residues: CSVRRGNTEAFF.

The rearrangement uses TRBV7-2 and TRBJ1-1, with 7 bases matching TRBD1. V lost 3 bases and J lost 7; bases outside the gene matches: 11. Germline V lookup: CDR1 SGHTA, CDR2 FQGNSA. The CDR3 consists of 15 residues. In DNA, the CDR3 is TGTGCCAGCAGCTTCCGAGTCGACAGGGTCGGTGAAGCTTTCTTT. Encoded protein: CASSFRVDRVGEAFF.

The chain recombines TRBV30 with TRBJ1-4; tentative D call: TRBD1 (6 bases). The germline V gene has CDR1 GTSNPN and CDR2 SVGIG (reference sequence). The CDR3 runs 16 residues. Trimming took 1 base from V and 0 from J, leaving 12 bases between them. This CDR3 reads CAWSGRGDATNEKLFF. The CDR3 DNA reads TGTGCCTGGAGTGGCAGGGGCGATGCAACTAATGAAAAACTGTTTTTT.

The rearrangement uses TRBV7-9 and TRBJ1-1; 10 bases are shared with TRBD1. The CDR3 spans 15 residues. V shed 3 bases and J 4 bases; nucleotides not matched to a gene: 5. CDR1 is SEHNR, CDR2 FQNEAQ, per germline (reference sequence). CDR3 region: CASSFGQGVFTEAFF. CDR3 sequence (DNA): TGTGCCAGCAGCTTTGGACAGGGGGTATTCACTGAAGCTTTCTTT.

The CDR3 here is CASSIRGGSEQYF. The CDR3 DNA follows: TGTGCCAGCAGTATCCGGGGGGGAAGCGAGCAGTACTTC. This rearrangement joins TRBV6-1 to TRBJ2-7; 8 bases map to TRBD2. CDR1 MNHNS and CDR2 SASEGT come from the germline V gene. The CDR3 loop spans 13 amino acids. V shed 5 bases, J shed 6 bases, and the junction held 6 bases outside the gene matches.

This chain connects TRBV10-3 to TRBJ2-7; 10 bases are shared with TRBD2. Trimming cost V 4 bases and J 1 base; bases outside gene matches: 7. Germline lookup yields CDR1 ENHRY and CDR2 SYGVKD. The CDR3 contains 16 residues. The CDR3 region has the DNA TGTGCCATCAGTGCTCATAGCGGGAGGTGGTCCTACGAGCAGTACTTC. Its protein product is CAISAHSGRWSYEQYF.